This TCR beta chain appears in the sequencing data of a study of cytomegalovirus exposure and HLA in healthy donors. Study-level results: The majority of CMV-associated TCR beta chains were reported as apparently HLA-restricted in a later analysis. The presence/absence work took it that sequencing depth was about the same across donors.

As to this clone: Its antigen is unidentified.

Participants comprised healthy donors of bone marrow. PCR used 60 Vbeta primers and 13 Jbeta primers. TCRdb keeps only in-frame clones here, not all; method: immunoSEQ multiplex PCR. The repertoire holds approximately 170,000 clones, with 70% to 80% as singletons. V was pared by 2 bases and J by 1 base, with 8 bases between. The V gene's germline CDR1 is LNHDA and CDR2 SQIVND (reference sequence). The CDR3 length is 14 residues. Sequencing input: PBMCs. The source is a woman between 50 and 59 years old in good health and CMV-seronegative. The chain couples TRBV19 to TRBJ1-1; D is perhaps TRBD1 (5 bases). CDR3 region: CASSISQANTEAFF. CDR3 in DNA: TGTGCCAGTAGTATATCACAGGCGAACACTGAAGCTTTCTTT.